This T cell receptor beta chain was recovered during a study of CD8 T cells in Susac syndrome (dated by TCRdb to 2018 to 2020). About the investigation overall: Repertoire sequencing was used to test whether CD8+ T cell activation and differentiation in Susac syndrome was antigen driven.

On this clonotype itself: The antigen it recognizes is unknown. Base qualities were left out, and no much larger clone turns up one base away.

High-throughput TCR beta sequencing profiled peripheral blood CD8+ and CD4+ T cells from healthy donors, Susac syndrome patients and multiple sclerosis patients. Healthy donors were included as age- and sex-matched controls. CD8+ TEMRA cells were enriched by FACS, while bulk CD8+ and CD4+ T cells were purified by magnetic negative isolation. Blood was drawn into EDTA tubes, processed within 24 hours, and PBMCs were isolated by density gradient centrifugation. PBMCs destined for TCR sequencing were cryopreserved in liquid nitrogen and later thawed in a 37 °C water bath. The sorted or isolated CD4+, CD8+ and CD8+ TEMRA cells reached a purity of at least 90%. RNA was extracted using the RNeasy kit, and about 0.5 to 1 ug of the RNA was reverse transcribed with random hexamers. The immunoSEQ multiplex PCR assay, covering 54 Vbeta and 13 Jbeta segments, was used to amplify TCR beta CDR3 regions. Bias from PCR amplification was corrected by using a synthetic template baseline for primer optimization and for computational correction. In the authors' own workflow: Reads were annotated to V, D and J genes per IMGT and analyzed with immunoSEQ Analyzer, keeping only productive sequences. To calculate clonality, Shannon entropy was normalized by log2 of the number of productive unique sequences and then subtracted from one. For each patient and control, public and private clones were evaluated within the 100 most prevalent clones. Clones were defined as Susac-specific when absent from the healthy and MS cohorts, from about 1,100 published viral clones and from other ImmuneACCESS disease sequences. TCRdb took the public reads, trimmed them with fastp at Q25, ran MiXCR for clone calling and kept in-frame beta chains. Merged by CDR3 protein, the rows form single entries marked with the most common genes and DNA. TCRdb's processing, not the authors' own work, is the source of the V and J calls. This sample is represented by about 120,000 distinct CDR3 sequences; 94% of them were singletons. The ten largest clonotypes hold more than 0.09% of the sample.

The germline V gene (reference sequence) yields DFQATT for CDR1 and SNEGSKA for CDR2. V loses 0 bases of germline sequence and J loses 6 bases, and the interval between the two ends is 15 bases. The CDR3 measures 14 amino acids from cysteine to phenylalanine. Only the CDR3 DNA stays, 42 bases, in frame from base 1. What the work shows at the level of the full study, not this receptor alone: The number of individuals in the TCR sequencing and HLA analysis was recognized as being relatively small.

The specimen was CD4+ T cells from PBMCs. The clonotype originates from a human donor in good health. The chain employs TRBV20-1 and TRBJ2-7; the D gene is possibly TRBD1 or TRBD2, with 5 bases matching each. The CDR3 region: CSARDFSRAGEQYF. The DNA sequence is given as TGCAGTGCTAGAGATTTTTCCAGGGCGGGCGAGCAGTACTTC.